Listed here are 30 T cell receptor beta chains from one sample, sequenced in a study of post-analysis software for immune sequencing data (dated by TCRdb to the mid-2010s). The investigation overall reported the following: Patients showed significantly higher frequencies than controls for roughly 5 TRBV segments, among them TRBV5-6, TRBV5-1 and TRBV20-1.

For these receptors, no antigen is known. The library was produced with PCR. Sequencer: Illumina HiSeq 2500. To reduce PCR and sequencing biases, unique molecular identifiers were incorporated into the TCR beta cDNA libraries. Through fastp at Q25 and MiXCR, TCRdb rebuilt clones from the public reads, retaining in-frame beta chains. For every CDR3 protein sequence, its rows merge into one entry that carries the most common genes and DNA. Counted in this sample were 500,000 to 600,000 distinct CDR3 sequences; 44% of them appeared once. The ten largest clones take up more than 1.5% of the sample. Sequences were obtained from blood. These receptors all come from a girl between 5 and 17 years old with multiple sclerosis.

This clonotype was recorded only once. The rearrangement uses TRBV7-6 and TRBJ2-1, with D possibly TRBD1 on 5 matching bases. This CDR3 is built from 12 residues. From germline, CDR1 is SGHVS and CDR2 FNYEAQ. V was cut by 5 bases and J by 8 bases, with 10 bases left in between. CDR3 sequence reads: CASSKRGYEQFF. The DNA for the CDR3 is TGTGCCAGCAGCAAAAGGGGCTATGAGCAGTTCTTC.

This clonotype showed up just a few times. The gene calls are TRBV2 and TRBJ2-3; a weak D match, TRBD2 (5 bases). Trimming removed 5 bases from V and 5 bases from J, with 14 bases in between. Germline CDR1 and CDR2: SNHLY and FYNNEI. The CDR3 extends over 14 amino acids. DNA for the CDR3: TGTGCCAGCAGTCGGAGACTATTCGAAGATACGCAGTATTTT. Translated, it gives CASSRRLFEDTQYF. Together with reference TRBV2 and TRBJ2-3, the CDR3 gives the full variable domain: EPEVTQTPSHQVTQMGQEVILRCVPISNHLYFYWYRQILGQKVEFLVSFYNNEISEKSEIFDDQFSVERPDGSNFTLKIRSTKLEDSAMYFCASSRRLFEDTQYFGPGTRLTVL.

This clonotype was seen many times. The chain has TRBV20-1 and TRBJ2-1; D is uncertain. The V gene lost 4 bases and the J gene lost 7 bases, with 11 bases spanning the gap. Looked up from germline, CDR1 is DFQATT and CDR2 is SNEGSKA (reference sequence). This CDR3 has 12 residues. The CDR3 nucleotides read TGCAGTGCTATGTACTTCTTGAATGAGCAGTTCTTC. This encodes CSAMYFLNEQFF.

The CDR3 DNA is TGTGCCAGCAGCCCGGGAGGAGGGACAATCTACGAGCAGTACTTC. Translated, it gives CASSPGGGTIYEQYF. The chain joins TRBV5-6 to TRBJ2-1; D perhaps matches TRBD2 (7 bases). The J call may be faulty, since TRBJ2-7 better matches the DNA end. The germline V gene has CDR1 SGHDT and CDR2 YYEEEE. The CDR3 totals 15 residues.

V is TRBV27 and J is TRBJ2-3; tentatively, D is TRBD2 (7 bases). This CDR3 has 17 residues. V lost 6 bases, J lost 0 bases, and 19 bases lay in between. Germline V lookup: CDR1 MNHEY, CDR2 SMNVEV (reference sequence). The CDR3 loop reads CASRDSWGGRSTDTQYF. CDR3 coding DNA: TGTGCCAGCAGGGACTCGTGGGGGGGCCGAAGCACAGATACGCAGTATTTT.

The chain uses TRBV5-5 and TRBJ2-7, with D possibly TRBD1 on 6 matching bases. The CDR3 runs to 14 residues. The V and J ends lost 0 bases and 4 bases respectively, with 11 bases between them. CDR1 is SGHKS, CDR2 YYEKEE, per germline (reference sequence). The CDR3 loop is CASSLEGHLYEQYF. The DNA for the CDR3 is TGTGCCAGCAGCTTGGAGGGACACTTATACGAGCAGTACTTC.

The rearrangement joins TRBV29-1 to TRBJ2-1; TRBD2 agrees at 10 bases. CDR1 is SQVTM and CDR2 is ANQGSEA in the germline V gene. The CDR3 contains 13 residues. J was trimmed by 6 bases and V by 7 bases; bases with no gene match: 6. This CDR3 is CSATSGRANEQFF. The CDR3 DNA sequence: TGCAGCGCGACAAGCGGGAGGGCCAATGAGCAGTTCTTC.

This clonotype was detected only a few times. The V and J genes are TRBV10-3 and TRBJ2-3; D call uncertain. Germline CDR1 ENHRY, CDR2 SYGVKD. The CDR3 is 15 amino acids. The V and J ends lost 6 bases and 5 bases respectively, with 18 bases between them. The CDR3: CAISQTAIIRDTQYF. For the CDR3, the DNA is TGTGCCATCAGCCAGACCGCGATTATAAGAGATACGCAGTATTTT.

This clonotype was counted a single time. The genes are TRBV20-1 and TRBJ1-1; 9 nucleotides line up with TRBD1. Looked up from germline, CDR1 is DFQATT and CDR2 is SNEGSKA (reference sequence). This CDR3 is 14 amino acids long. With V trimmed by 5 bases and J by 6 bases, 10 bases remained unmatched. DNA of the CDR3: TGCAGTGCTGTGCCCTTGGGACAGGGACCTGAAGCTTTCTTT. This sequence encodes CSAVPLGQGPEAFF.

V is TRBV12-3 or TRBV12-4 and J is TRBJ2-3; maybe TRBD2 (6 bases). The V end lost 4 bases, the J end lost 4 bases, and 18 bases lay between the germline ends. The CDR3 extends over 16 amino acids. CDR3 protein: CASSSPGEGVADTQYF. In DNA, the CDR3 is TGTGCCAGCAGTTCCCCGGGGGAAGGGGTGGCAGATACGCAGTATTTT.

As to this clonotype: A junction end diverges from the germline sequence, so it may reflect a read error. CDR3 nucleotides: TGTACCAGCAGCCGAACAAAACCGACAGAATTGAACACTGAAGCTTTCTTT. Translating gives CTSSRTKPTELNTEAFF. The V and J genes are TRBV7-9 and TRBJ1-1; perhaps TRBD1 as D (5 bases). Germline V lookup: CDR1 SEHNR, CDR2 FQNEAQ (reference sequence). This CDR3 has 17 residues. Drawing the rest from reference TRBV7-9 and TRBJ1-1, the complete variable domain is DTGVSQNPRHKITKRGQNVTFRCDPISEHNRLYWYRQTLGQGPEFLTYFQNEAQLEKSRLLSDRFSAERPKGSFSTLEIQRTEQGDSAMYLCTSSRTKPTELNTEAFFGQGTRLTVV.

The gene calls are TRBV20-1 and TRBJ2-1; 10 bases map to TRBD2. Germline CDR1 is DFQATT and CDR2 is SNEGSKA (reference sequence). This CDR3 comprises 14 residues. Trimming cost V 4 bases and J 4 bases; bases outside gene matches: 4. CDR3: CSATLAGEYNEQFF. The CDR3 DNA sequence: TGCAGTGCTACCCTAGCGGGGGAGTACAATGAGCAGTTCTTC.

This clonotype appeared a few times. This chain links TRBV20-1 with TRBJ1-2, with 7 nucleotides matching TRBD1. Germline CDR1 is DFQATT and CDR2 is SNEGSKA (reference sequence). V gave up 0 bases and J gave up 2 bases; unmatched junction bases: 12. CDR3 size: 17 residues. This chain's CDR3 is CSARDPIETGENYGYTF. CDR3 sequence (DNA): TGCAGTGCTAGAGATCCTATAGAAACAGGGGAGAACTATGGCTACACCTTC.

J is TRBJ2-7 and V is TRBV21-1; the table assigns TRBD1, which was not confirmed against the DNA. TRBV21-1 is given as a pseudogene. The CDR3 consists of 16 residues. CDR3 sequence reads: CASSKVGRVDGSEQYF. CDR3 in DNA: TGTGCCAGCAGCAAAGTAGGGCGGGTAGACGGATCCGAGCAGTACTTC.

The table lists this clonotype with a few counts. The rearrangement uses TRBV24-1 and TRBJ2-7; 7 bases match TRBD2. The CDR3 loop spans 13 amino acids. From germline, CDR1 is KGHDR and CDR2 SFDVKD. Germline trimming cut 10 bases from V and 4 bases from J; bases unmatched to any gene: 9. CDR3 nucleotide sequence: TGTGCCACGGTCGGGGGGACCAATTACGAGCAGTACTTC. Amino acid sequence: CATVGGTNYEQYF.

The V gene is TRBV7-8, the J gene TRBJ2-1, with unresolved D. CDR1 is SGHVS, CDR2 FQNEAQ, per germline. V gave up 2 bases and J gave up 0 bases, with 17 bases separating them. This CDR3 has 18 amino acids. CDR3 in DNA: TGTGCCAGCAGCTTAATTCGTCCCACAGCTCGCTCCTACAATGAGCAGTTCTTC. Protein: CASSLIRPTARSYNEQFF.

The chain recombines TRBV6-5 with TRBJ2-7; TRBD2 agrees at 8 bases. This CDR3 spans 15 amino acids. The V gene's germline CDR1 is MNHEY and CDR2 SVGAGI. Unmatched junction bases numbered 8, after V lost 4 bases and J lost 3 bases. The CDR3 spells CASSSSGLASYEQYF. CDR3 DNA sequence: TGTGCCAGCAGTTCCTCCGGACTAGCTAGCTACGAGCAGTACTTC.

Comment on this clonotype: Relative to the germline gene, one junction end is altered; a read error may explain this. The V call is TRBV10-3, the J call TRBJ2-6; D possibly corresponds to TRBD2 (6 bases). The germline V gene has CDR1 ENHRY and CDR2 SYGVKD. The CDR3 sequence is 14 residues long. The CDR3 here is CAISRDSGVNVLTF. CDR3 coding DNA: TGTGCCATCAGTAGGGACTCTGGGGTCAACGTCCTGACTTTC.

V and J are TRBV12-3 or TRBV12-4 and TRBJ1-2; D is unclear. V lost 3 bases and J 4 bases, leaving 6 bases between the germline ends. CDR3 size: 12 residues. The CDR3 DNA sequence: TGTGCCAGCAGTTTTTCGACCTATGGCTACACCTTC. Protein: CASSFSTYGYTF.

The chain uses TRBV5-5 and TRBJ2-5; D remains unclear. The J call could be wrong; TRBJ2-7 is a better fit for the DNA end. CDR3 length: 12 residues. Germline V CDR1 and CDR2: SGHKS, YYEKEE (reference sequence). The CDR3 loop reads CASSLVGFEQYF. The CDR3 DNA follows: TGTGCCAGCAGCTTGGTCGGGTTCGAGCAGTACTTC.

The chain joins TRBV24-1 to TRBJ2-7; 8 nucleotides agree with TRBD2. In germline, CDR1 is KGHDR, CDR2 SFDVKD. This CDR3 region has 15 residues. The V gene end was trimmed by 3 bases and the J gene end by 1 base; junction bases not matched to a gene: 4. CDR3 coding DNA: TGTGCCACCAGTGATCCCACTAGCGGATCCTACGAGCAGTACTTC. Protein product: CATSDPTSGSYEQYF.

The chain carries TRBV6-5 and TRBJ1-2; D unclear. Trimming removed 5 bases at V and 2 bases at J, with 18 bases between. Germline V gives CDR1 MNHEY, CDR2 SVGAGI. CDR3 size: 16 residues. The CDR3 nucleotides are TGTGCCAGCAGTCCACCGGAGGGCTCCATCAACTATGGCTACACCTTC. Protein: CASSPPEGSINYGYTF.

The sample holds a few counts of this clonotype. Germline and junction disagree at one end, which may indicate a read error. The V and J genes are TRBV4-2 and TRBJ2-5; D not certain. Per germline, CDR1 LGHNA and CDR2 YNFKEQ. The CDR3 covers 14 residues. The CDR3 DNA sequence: TGTGCCAGCAGCCAAGACTGGCACCAAGTGACCCAGTACTTC. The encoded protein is CASSQDWHQVTQYF.

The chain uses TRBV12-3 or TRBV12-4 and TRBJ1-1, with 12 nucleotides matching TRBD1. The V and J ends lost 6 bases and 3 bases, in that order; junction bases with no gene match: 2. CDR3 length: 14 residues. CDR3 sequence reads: CASRGTGGYTEAFF. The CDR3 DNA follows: TGTGCCAGCAGAGGGACAGGGGGCTACACTGAAGCTTTCTTT.

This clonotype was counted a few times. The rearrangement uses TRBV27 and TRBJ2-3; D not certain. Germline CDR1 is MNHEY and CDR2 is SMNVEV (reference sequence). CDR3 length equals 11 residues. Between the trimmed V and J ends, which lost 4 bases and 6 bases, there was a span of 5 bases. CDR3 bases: TGTGCCAGCAGTTCGTTCGATACGCAGTATTTT. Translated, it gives CASSSFDTQYF.

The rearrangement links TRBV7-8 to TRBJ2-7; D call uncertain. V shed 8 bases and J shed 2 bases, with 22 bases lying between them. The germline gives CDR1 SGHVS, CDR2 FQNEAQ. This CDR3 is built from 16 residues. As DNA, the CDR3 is TGTGCCAGCCAAATCCGGCGAAGGGCCCAAACCTACGAGCAGTACTTC. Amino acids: CASQIRRRAQTYEQYF.

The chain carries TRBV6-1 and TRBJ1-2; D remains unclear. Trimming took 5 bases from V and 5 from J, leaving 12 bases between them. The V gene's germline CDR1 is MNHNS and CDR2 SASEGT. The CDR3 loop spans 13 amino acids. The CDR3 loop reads CASSIQESYGYTF. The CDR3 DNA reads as TGTGCCAGCAGTATTCAGGAATCGTATGGCTACACCTTC.

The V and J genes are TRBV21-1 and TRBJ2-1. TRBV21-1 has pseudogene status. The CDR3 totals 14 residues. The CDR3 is CASSKAGQNYEQFF. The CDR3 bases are TGTGCCAGCAGCAAAGCCGGTCAGAACTACGAGCAGTTCTTC.

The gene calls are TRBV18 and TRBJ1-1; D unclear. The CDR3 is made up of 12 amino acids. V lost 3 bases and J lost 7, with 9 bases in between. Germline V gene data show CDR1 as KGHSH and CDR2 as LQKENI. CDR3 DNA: TGTGCCAGCTCACCTACGACGGGTGAAGCTTTCTTT. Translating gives CASSPTTGEAFF. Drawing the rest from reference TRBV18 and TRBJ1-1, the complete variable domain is NAGVMQNPRHLVRRRGQEARLRCSPMKGHSHVYWYRQLPEEGLKFMVYLQKENIIDESGMPKERFSAEFPKEGPSILRIQQVVRGDSAAYFCASSPTTGEAFFGQGTRLTVV.

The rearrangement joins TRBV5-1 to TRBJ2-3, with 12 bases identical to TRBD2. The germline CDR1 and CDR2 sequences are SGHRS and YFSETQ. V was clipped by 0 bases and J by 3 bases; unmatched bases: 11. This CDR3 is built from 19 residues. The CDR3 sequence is CASSLARASGGALTDTQYF. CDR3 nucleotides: TGCGCCAGCAGCTTGGCTAGGGCTAGCGGGGGGGCCTTGACAGATACGCAGTATTTT.